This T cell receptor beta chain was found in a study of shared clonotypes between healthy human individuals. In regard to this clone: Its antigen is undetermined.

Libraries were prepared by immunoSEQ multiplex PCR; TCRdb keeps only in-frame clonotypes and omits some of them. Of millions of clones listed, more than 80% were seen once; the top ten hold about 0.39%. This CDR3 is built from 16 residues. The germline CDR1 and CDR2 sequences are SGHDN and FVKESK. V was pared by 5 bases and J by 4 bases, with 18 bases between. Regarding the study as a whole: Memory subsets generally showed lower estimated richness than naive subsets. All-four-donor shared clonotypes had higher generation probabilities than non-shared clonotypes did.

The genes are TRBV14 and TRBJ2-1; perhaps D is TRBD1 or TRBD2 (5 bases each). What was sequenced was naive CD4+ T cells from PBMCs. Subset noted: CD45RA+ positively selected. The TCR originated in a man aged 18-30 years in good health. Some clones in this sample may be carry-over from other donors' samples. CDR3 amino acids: CASSFRDGEVYNEQFF. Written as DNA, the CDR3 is TGTGCCAGCAGCTTCCGGGACGGCGAAGTTTACAATGAGCAGTTCTTC. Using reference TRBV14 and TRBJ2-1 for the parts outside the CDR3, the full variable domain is EAGVTQFPSHSVIEKGQTVTLRCDPISGHDNLYWYRRVMGKEIKFLLHFVKESKQDESGMPNNRFLAERTGGTYSTLKVQPAELEDSGVYFCASSFRDGEVYNEQFFGPGTRLTVL.